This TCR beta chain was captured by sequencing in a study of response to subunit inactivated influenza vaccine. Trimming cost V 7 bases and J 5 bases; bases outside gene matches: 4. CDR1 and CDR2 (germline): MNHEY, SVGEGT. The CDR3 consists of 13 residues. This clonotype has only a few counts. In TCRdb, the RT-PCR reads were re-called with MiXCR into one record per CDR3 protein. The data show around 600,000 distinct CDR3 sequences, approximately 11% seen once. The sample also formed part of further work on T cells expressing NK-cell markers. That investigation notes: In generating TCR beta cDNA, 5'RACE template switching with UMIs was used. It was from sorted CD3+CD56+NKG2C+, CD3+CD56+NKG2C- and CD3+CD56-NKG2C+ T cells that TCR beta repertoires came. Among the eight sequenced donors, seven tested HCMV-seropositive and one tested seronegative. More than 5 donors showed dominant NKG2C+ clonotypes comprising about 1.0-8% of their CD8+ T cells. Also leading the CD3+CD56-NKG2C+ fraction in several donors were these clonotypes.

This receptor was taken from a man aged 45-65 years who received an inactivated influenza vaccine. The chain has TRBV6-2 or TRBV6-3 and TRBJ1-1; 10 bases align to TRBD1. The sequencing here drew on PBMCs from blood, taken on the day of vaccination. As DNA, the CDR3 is TGTGCCAGCACGGGGGACAGGGGTACTGAAGCTTTCTTT. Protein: CASTGDRGTEAFF.